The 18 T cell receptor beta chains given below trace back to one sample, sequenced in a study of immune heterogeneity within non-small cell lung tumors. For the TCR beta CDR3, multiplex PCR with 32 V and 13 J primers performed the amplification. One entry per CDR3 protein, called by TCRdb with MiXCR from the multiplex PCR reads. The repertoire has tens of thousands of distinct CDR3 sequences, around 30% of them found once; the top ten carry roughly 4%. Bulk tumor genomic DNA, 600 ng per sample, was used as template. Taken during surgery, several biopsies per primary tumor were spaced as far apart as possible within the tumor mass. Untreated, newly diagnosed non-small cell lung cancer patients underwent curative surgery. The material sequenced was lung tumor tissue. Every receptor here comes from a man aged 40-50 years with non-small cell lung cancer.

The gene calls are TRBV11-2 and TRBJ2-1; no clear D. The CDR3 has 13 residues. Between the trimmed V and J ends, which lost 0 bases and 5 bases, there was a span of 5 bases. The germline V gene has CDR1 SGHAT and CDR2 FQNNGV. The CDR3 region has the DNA TGTGCCAGCAGCTTAGAGGTCCACAATGAGCAGTTCTTC. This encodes CASSLEVHNEQFF.

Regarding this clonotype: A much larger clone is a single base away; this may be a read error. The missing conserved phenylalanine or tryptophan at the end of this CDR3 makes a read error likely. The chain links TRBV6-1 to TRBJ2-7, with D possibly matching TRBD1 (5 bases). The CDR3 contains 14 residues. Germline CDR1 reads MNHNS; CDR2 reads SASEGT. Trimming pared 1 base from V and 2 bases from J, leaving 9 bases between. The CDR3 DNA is TGTGCCAGCAGTGAAGGGGGCAGGGCCTACGAGCAGTACCTC. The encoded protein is CASSEGGRAYEQYL.

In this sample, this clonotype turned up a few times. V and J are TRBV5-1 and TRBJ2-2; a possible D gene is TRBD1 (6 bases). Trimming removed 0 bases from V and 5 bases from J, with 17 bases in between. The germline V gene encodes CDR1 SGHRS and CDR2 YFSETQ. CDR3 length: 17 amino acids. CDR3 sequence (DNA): TGCGCCAGCAGCTTGGCCAATACAGGGCCCCTGACCGGGGAGCTGTTTTTT. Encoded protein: CASSLANTGPLTGELFF.

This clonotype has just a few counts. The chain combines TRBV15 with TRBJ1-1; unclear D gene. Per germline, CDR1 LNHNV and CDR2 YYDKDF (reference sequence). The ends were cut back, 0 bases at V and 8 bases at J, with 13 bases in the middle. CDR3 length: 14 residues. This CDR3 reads CATSRDLTGAEAFF. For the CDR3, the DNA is TGTGCCACCAGCAGAGATCTGACCGGAGCCGAAGCTTTCTTT.

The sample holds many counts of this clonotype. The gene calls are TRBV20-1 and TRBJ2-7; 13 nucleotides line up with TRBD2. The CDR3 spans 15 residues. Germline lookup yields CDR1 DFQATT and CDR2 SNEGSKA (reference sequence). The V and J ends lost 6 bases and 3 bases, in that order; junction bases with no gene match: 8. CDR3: CSAVGTSGTNYEQYF. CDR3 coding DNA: TGCAGTGCCGTCGGGACTAGCGGGACCAACTACGAGCAGTACTTC.

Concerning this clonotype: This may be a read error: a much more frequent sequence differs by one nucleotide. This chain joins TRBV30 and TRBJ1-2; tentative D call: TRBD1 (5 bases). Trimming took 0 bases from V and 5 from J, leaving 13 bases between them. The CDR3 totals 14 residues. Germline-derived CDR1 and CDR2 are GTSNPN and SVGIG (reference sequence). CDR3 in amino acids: CAWSVLGPPYGYTF. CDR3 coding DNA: TGTGCCTGGAGTGTCCTGGGACCCCCTTATGGCTACACCTTC.

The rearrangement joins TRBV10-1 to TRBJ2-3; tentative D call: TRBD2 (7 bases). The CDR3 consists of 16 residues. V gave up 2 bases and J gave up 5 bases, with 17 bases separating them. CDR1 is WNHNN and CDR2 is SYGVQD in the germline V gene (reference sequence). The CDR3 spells CASSERGGPSGDTQYF. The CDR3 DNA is TGCGCCAGCAGTGAGAGGGGGGGACCTTCTGGAGATACGCAGTATTTT.

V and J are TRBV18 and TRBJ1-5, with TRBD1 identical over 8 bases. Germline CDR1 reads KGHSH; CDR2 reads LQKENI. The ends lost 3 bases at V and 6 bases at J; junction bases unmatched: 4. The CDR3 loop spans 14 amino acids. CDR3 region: CASSPGQGGQPQHF. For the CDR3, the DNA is TGTGCCAGCTCACCCGGACAGGGCGGTCAGCCCCAGCATTTT.

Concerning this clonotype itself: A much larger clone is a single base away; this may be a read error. Written as DNA, the CDR3 is TGTGCCAGCATCTTAACAAGGACAGGACTTCGGAATGAGCAGTTCTTC. It encodes CASILTRTGLRNEQFF. The chain employs TRBV7-2 and TRBJ2-1; 7 bases align to TRBD1. Germline V CDR1 and CDR2: SGHTA, FQGNSA. CDR3 length: 16 residues.

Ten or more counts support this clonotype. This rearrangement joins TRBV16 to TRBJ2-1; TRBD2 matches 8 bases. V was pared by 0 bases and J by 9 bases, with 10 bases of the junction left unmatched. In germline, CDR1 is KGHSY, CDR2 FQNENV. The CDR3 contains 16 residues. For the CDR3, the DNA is TGTGCCAGCAGCCAATCTGCTTTTATCAGCGGGAGTGAGCAGTTCTTC. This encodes CASSQSAFISGSEQFF.

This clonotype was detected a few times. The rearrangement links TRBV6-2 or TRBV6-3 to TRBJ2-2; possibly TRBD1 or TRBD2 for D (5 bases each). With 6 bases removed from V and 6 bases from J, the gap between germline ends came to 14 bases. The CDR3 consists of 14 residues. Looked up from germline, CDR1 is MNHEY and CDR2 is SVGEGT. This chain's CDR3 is CASRGTITAGELFF. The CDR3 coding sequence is TGTGCCAGCAGGGGGACCATCACTGCCGGGGAGCTGTTTTTT.

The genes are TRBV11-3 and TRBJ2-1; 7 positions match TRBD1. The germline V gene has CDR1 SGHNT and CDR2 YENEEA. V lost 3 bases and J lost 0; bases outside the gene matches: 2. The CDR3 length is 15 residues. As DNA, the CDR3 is TGTGCCAGCAGCTTCACAGGGGTCTCCTACAATGAGCAGTTCTTC. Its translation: CASSFTGVSYNEQFF.

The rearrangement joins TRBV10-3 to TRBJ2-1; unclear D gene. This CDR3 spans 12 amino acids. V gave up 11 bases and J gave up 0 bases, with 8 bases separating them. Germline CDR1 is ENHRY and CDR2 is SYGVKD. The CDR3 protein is CASTPSYNEQFF. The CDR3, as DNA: TGTGCCTCCACCCCCTCCTACAATGAGCAGTTCTTC.

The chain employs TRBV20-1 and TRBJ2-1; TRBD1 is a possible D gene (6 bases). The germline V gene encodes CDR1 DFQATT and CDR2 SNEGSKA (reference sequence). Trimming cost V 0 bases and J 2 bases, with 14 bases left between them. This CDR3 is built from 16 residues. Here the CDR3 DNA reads TGCAGTGCTAGAGACCCCGGACAGAGAACCTACAATGAGCAGTTCTTC. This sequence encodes CSARDPGQRTYNEQFF.

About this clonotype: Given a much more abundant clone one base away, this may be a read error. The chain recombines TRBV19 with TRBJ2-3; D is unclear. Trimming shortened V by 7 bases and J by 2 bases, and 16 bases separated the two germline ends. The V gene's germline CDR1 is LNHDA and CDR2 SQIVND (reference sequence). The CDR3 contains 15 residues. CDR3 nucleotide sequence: TGTGCCAGTAAAGAACGTCGGAAGTCCACAGATACGCAGTATTTT. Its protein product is CASKERRKSTDTQYF.

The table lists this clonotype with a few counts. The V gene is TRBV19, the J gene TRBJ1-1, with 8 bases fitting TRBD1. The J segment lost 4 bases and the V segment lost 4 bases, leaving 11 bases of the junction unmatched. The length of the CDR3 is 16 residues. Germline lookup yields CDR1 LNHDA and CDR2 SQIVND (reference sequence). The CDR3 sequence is CASSTPDRGGGTEAFF. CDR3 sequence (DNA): TGTGCCAGTAGTACACCTGACAGGGGCGGGGGCACTGAAGCTTTCTTT.

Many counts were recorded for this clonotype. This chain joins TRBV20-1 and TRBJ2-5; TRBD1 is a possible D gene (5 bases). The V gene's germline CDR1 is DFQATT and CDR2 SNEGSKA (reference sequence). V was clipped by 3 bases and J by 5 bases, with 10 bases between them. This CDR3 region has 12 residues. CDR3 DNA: TGCAGTGCTAGGACAGATTGGGAGACCCAGTACTTC. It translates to CSARTDWETQYF.

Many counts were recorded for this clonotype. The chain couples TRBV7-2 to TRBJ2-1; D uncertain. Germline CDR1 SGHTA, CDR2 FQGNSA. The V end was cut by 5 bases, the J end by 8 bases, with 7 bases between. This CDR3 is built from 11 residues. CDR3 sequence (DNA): TGTGCCAGCAGCGACATCCATGAGCAGTTCTTC. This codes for CASSDIHEQFF.